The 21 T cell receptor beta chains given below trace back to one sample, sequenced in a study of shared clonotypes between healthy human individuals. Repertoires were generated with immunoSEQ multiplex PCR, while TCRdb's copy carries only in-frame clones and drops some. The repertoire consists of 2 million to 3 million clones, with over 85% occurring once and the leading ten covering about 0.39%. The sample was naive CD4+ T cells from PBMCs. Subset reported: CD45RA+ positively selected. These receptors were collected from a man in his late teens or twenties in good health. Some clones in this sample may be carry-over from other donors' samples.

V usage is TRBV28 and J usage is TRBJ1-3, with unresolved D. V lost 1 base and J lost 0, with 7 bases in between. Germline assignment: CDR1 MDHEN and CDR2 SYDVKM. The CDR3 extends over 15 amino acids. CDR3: CASSLYPSSGNTIYF. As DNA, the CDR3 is TGTGCCAGCAGTTTATACCCAAGCTCTGGAAACACCATATATTTT.

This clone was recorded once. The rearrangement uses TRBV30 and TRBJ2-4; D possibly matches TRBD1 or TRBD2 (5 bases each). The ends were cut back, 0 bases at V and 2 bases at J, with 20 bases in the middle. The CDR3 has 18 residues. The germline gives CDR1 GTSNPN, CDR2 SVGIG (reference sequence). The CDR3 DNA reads TGTGCCTGGAGTGTACGAGGTCGAGGGGAAGTAACCAAAAACATTCAGTACTTC. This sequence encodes CAWSVRGRGEVTKNIQYF.

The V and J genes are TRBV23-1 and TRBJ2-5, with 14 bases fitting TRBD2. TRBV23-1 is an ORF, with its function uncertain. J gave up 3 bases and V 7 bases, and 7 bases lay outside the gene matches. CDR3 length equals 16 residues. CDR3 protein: CASMHVTSGREETQYF. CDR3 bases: TGCGCCAGCATGCACGTGACTAGCGGGAGGGAAGAGACCCAGTACTTC.

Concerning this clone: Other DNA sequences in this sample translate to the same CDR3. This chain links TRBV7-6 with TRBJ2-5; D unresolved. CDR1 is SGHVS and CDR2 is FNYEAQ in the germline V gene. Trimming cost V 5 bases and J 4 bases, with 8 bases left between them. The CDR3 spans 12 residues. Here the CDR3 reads CASSRPGETQYF. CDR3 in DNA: TGTGCCAGCAGCCGCCCGGGAGAGACCCAGTACTTC.

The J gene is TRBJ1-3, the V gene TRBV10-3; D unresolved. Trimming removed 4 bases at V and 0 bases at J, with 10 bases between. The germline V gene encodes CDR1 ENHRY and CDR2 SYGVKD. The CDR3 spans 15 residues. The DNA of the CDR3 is TGTGCCATCAGTGGCGGACCACTCTCTGGAAACACCATATATTTT. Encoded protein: CAISGGPLSGNTIYF.

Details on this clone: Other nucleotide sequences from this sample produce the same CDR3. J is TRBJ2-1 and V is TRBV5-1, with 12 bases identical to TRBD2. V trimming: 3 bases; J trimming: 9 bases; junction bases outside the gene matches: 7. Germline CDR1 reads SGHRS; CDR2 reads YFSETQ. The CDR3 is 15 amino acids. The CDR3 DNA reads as TGCGCCAGCAGCTACCTAGCGGGAGGGCCTGGTGAGCAGTTCTTC. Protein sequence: CASSYLAGGPGEQFF.

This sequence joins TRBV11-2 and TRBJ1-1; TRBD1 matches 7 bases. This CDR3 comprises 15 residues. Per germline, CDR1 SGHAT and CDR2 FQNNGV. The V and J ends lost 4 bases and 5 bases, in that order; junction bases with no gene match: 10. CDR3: CASSWGQLLGTEAFF. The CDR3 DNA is TGTGCCAGCAGCTGGGGACAGTTGCTAGGGACTGAAGCTTTCTTT.

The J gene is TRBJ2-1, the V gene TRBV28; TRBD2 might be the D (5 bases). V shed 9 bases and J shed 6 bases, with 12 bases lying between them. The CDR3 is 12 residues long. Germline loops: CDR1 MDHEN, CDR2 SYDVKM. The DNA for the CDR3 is TGTGCCAGTACGGGATCGAGCAATGAGCAGTTCTTC. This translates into CASTGSSNEQFF.

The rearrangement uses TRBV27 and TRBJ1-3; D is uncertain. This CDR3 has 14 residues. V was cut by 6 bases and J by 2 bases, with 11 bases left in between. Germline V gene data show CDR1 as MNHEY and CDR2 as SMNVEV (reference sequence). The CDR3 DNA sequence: TGTGCCAGCAGACCAGTCTTCACTGGAAACACCATATATTTT. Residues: CASRPVFTGNTIYF.

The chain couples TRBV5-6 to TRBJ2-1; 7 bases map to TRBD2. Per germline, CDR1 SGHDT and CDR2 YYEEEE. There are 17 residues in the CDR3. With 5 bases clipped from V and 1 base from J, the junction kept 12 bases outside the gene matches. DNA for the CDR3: TGTGCCAGCAGTATGACGACTAGCCATCTTTCCTACAATGAGCAGTTCTTC. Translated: CASSMTTSHLSYNEQFF.

CDR3 sequence (DNA): TGTGCCTGGAGTTATGGTGGAGGCAATCAGCCCCAGCATTTT. Translating it yields CAWSYGGGNQPQHF. The rearrangement links TRBV30 to TRBJ1-5, with D unclear. Germline V gene lookup returns CDR1 GTSNPN and CDR2 SVGIG (reference sequence). With 2 bases removed from V and 2 bases from J, the gap between germline ends came to 10 bases. CDR3 length: 14 residues.

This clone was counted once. CDR3 sequence: CASRSDDPTDTQYF. The CDR3 DNA reads TGTGCCAGCAGATCAGATGATCCCACAGATACGCAGTATTTT. The chain couples TRBV21-1 to TRBJ2-3; the table's D call, TRBD1, was not checked against the DNA. TRBV21-1 is an annotated pseudogene. CDR3 length equals 14 residues.

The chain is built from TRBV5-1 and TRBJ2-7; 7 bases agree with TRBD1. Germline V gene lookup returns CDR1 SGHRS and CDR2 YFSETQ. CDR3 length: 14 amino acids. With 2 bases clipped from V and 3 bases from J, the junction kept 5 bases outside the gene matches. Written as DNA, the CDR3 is TGCGCCAGCAGCTTACGACAGGGAAACTACGAGCAGTACTTC. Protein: CASSLRQGNYEQYF.

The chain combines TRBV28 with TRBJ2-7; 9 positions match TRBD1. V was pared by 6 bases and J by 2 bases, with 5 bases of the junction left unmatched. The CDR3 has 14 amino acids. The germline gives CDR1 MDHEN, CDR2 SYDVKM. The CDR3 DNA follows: TGTGCCAGCAGGGAGGGGACAGGGACCTACGAGCAGTACTTC. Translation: CASREGTGTYEQYF.

The CDR3 loop reads CASSLVGLAGYNEQFF. Here the CDR3 DNA reads TGTGCCAGCAGCTTGGTAGGACTAGCGGGGTACAATGAGCAGTTCTTC. This rearrangement joins TRBV5-4 to TRBJ2-1, with 12 bases fitting TRBD2. The CDR3 extends over 16 amino acids. J lost 4 bases, V lost 0 bases, and 2 bases had no gene match. Germline CDR1 SGHNT, CDR2 YYREEE (reference sequence).

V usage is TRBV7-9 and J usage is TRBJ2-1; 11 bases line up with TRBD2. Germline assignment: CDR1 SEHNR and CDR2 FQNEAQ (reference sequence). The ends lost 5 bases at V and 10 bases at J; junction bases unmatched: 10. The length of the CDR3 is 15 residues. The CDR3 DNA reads TGTGCCAGCAGCCCGATAGCGGGAGGGGCCGGGGAGCAGTTCTTC. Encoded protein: CASSPIAGGAGEQFF. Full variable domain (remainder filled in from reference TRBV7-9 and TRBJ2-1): DTGVSQNPRHKITKRGQNVTFRCDPISEHNRLYWYRQTLGQGPEFLTYFQNEAQLEKSRLLSDRFSAERPKGSFSTLEIQRTEQGDSAMYLCASSPIAGGAGEQFFGPGTRLTVL.

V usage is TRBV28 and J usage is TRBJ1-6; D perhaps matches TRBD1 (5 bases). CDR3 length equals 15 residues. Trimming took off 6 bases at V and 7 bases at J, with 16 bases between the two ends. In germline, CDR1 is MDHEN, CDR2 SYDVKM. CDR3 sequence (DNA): TGTGCCAGCAGGGCCCGAGGACAAATCAATTCACCCCTCCACTTT. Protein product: CASRARGQINSPLHF.

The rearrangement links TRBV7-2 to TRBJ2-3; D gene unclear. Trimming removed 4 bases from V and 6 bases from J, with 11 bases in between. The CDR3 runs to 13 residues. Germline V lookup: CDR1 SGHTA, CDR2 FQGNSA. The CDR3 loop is CASSSFRPDTQYF. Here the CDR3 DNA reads TGTGCCAGCAGCTCCTTCAGACCCGATACGCAGTATTTT.

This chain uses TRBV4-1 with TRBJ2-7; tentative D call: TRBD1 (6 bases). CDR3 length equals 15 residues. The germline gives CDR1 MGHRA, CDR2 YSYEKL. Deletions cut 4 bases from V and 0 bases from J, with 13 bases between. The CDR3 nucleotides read TGCGCCAGCAGCCTACAGGGATCCGTCTCCTACGAGCAGTACTTC. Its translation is CASSLQGSVSYEQYF.

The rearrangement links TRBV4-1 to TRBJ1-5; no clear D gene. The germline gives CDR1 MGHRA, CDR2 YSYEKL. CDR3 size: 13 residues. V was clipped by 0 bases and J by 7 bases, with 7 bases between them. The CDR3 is CASSQEGKQPQHF. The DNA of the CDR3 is TGCGCCAGCAGCCAAGAGGGGAAGCAGCCCCAGCATTTT.

CDR3 in DNA: TGTGCCAGTAGTTTCCTCGGAGGCTCCTACAATGAGCAGTTCTTC. Amino acids: CASSFLGGSYNEQFF. The chain has TRBV19 and TRBJ2-1; weak D call: TRBD2 (5 bases). V dropped 5 bases and J dropped 0 bases, with 11 bases sitting between them. This CDR3 has 15 residues. The germline CDR1 and CDR2 sequences are LNHDA and SQIVND (reference sequence).